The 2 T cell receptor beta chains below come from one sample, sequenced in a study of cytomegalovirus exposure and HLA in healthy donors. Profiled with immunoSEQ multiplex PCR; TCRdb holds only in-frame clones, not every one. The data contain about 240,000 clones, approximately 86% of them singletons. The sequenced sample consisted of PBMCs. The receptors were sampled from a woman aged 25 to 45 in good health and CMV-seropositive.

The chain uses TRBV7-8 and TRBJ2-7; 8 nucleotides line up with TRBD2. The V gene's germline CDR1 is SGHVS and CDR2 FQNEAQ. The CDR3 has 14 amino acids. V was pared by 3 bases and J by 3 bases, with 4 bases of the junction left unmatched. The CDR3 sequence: CASSLTSVSYEQYF. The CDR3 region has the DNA TGTGCCAGCAGCTTGACTAGCGTGAGCTACGAGCAGTACTTC.

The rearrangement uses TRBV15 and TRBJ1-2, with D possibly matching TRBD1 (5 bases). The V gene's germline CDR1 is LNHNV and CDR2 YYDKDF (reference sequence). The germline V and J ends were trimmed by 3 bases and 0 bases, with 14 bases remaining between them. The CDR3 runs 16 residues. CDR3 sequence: CATSREGREANYGYTF. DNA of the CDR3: TGTGCCACCAGCAGGGAGGGCAGGGAGGCTAACTATGGCTACACCTTC.